A selection of T cell receptor beta chains follows, all from one sample in a study of blood T cell repertoires in COVID-19. Some clones are missing from TCRdb's copy, which holds only in-frame ones; the method was immunoSEQ multiplex PCR. The sample contains some 530,000 clones, more than 85% of which appear only once. Sequencing was performed on PBMCs or T cells enriched from blood (not recorded which). The receptor set was obtained from a woman aged 60 to 75 who had recovered from COVID-19. The CDR3 runs from the conserved cysteine through the conserved F or W. A D gene is named only where the DNA matches it firmly. A row's size may be missing; if present it is once, few, many or a size class.

d_call: NA; v_call: TRBV9; j_call: TRBJ1-5; clone_size: NA; cdr3_aa: CASSVDLGDQPQHF; cdr3_nt: TGTGCCAGCAGCGTCGACCTAGGGGATCAGCCCCAGCATTTT
d_call: TRBD2; v_call: TRBV7-8; j_call: TRBJ2-7; clone_size: NA; cdr3_aa: CASSLGGTNEQYF; cdr3_nt: TGTGCCAGCAGCTTAGGAGGGACTAACGAGCAGTACTTC
d_call: NA; v_call: TRBV19; j_call: TRBJ1-5; clone_size: NA; cdr3_aa: CASSIAGGGHQPQHF; cdr3_nt: TGTGCCAGTAGTATTGCCGGGGGAGGGCATCAGCCCCAGCATTTT
d_call: NA; v_call: TRBV12-2; j_call: TRBJ2-5; clone_size: NA; cdr3_aa: CASRLALSVQETQYF; cdr3_nt: TGTGCAAGTCGCTTAGCGCTGTCAGTACAAGAGACCCAGTACTTC
d_call: NA; v_call: TRBV10-3; j_call: TRBJ2-3; clone_size: NA; cdr3_aa: CAISGGPFSDSTQYF; cdr3_nt: TGTGCCATCAGTGGGGGGCCATTCTCAGATAGTACGCAGTATTTT
d_call: TRBD2; v_call: TRBV19; j_call: TRBJ2-1; clone_size: NA; cdr3_aa: CASSSGTTLHEQFF; cdr3_nt: TGTGCCAGTAGTTCCGGGACTACCCTCCATGAGCAGTTCTTC
d_call: NA; v_call: TRBV6-6; j_call: TRBJ1-1; clone_size: NA; cdr3_aa: CASSPRGGTEAFF; cdr3_nt: TGTGCCAGCAGTCCGCGGGGGGGGACTGAAGCTTTCTTT
d_call: TRBD2; v_call: TRBV2; j_call: TRBJ2-2; clone_size: NA; cdr3_aa: CASSEGGVGAGELFF; cdr3_nt: TGTGCCAGCAGTGAGGGGGGGGTTGGGGCCGGGGAGCTGTTTTTT
d_call: NA; v_call: TRBV5-6; j_call: TRBJ1-5; clone_size: NA; cdr3_aa: CASSPFGGNQPQHF; cdr3_nt: TGTGCCAGCAGCCCCTTCGGGGGGAATCAGCCCCAGCATTTT
d_call: NA; v_call: TRBV5-1; j_call: TRBJ2-2; clone_size: NA; cdr3_aa: CASSFVQGSGELFF; cdr3_nt: TGCGCCAGCAGCTTCGTCCAGGGTTCCGGGGAGCTGTTTTTT
d_call: TRBD2; v_call: TRBV6-6; j_call: TRBJ2-5; clone_size: NA; cdr3_aa: CASTRGREVGETQYF; cdr3_nt: TGTGCCAGCACCAGAGGGAGGGAGGTAGGTGAGACCCAGTACTTC
d_call: NA; v_call: TRBV30; j_call: TRBJ1-5; clone_size: NA; cdr3_aa: CAWSVRGGAGNQPQHF; cdr3_nt: TGTGCCTGGAGTGTACGAGGCGGGGCAGGCAATCAGCCCCAGCATTTT
d_call: NA; v_call: TRBV9; j_call: TRBJ2-3; clone_size: NA; cdr3_aa: CASSVPGEDTDTQYF; cdr3_nt: TGTGCCAGCAGCGTACCCGGGGAGGACACAGATACGCAGTATTTT
d_call: TRBD2; v_call: TRBV5-1; j_call: TRBJ2-1; clone_size: once; cdr3_aa: CASSADFAGVEQFF; cdr3_nt: TGCGCCAGCAGCGCGGACTTTGCGGGGGTAGAGCAGTTCTTC
d_call: TRBD1; v_call: TRBV15; j_call: TRBJ1-5; clone_size: NA; cdr3_aa: CATSPSTGGGRQPQHF; cdr3_nt: TGTGCCACCAGCCCCTCGACAGGGGGCGGGCGGCAGCCCCAGCATTTT
d_call: NA; v_call: TRBV5-4; j_call: TRBJ2-2; clone_size: NA; cdr3_aa: CASSPDTGELFF; cdr3_nt: TGTGCCAGCAGCCCCGACACCGGGGAGCTGTTTTTT
d_call: TRBD2; v_call: TRBV3-1/TRBV3-2; j_call: TRBJ2-3; clone_size: NA; cdr3_aa: CASSLAGSTDTQYF; cdr3_nt: TGTGCCAGCAGCCTAGCGGGCAGCACAGATACGCAGTATTTT
d_call: TRBD1; v_call: TRBV30; j_call: TRBJ1-1; clone_size: NA; cdr3_aa: CAWSVFSRGRLMNTEAFF; cdr3_nt: TGTGCCTGGAGTGTATTTTCCAGGGGGCGATTGATGAACACTGAAGCTTTCTTT
d_call: NA; v_call: TRBV10-3; j_call: TRBJ1-2; clone_size: once; cdr3_aa: CAISAPAGPDGYTF; cdr3_nt: TGTGCCATCAGTGCCCCAGCGGGTCCGGATGGCTACACCTTC
d_call: TRBD2; v_call: TRBV9; j_call: TRBJ2-1; clone_size: NA; cdr3_aa: CASSVGAGGRNEQFF; cdr3_nt: TGTGCCAGCAGCGTAGGAGCGGGGGGTCGGAATGAGCAGTTCTTC